One T cell receptor beta chain is described in this entry. The germline CDR1 and CDR2 sequences are PRHDT and FYEKMQ (reference sequence). Trimming pared 4 bases from V and 0 bases from J, leaving 6 bases between. This CDR3 contains 13 residues. Produced via immunoSEQ multiplex PCR; TCRdb's table is partial and in-frame only. In the table there are approximately 89,000 clones, 70% to 90% of which are singletons. This entry is derived from a study of OX40 agonist ivuxolimab in advanced cancers. The sequencing here drew on CD4+ or CD8+ T cells sorted from blood, taken in a trial of the OX40 agonist ivuxolimab. The chain joins TRBV13 to TRBJ1-2; TRBD1 might be the D (5 bases). The receptor was derived from an adult with an advanced solid tumor such as melanoma, head and neck, liver or kidney cancer. CDR3 residues: CASSSQANYGYTF. As DNA, the CDR3 is TGTGCCAGCAGCTCACAGGCTAACTATGGCTACACCTTC. The full variable domain, with the rest looked up from reference TRBV13 and TRBJ1-2, is AAGVIQSPRHLIKEKRETATLKCYPIPRHDTVYWYQQGPGQDPQFLISFYEKMQSDKGSIPDRFSAQQFSDYHSELNMSSLELGDSALYFCASSSQANYGYTFGSGTRLTVV.